What follows describes a single T cell receptor (beta chain). The protocol was immunoSEQ multiplex PCR, while the TCRdb copy is restricted to in-frame clones and leaves out a portion. The sample consists of 250,000 or so clones, over 80% of them appearing once. These data are taken from a study of blood T cell repertoires in COVID-19. The CDR3 has 16 amino acids. Losses at the gene ends were 5 bases for V and 8 bases for J; bases not matched to a gene: 9. Germline loops: CDR1 LGHDT, CDR2 YNNKEL (reference sequence). This clonotype was obtained from a woman aged 25 to 45 with acute COVID-19. The chain couples TRBV3-1 (or the pseudogene TRBV3-2) to TRBJ2-1; TRBD2 aligns across 13 bases. Sequencing was performed on PBMCs or T cells enriched from blood (not recorded which). The CDR3 bases are TGTGCCAGCAGCTCCGATAGACTAGCGGGAGGTCATGAGCAGTTCTTC. Residues: CASSSDRLAGGHEQFF.